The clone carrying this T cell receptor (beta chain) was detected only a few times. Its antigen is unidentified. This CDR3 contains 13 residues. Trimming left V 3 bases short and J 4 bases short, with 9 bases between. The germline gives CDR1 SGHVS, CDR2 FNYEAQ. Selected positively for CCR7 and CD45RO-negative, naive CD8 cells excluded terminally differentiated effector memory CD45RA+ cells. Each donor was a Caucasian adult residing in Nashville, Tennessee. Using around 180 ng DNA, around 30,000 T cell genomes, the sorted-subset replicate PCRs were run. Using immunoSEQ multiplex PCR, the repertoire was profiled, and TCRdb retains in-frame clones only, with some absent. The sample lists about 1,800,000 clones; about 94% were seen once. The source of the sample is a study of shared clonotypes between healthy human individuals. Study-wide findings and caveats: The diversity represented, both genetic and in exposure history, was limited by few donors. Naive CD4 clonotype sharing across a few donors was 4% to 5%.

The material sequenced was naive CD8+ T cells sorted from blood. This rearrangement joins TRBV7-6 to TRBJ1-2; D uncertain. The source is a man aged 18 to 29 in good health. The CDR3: CASSLDGRYGYTF. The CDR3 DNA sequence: TGTGCCAGCAGCTTGGACGGACGCTATGGCTACACCTTC.